The sequence of this T cell receptor beta chain was determined in a study of patients and donors after allogeneic stem cell transplantation. This CDR3 is 15 amino acids long. V was clipped by 2 bases and J by 0 bases, with 5 bases between them. Germline V CDR1 and CDR2: MNHEY, SVGEGT. Each CDR3 protein gets one entry after TCRdb re-called the RT-PCR reads with MiXCR. The data contain approximately 1,000 distinct CDR3 sequences, under 0.5% of them singletons. This clonotype is categorized as medium-sized (0.01 to 0.1%). Material for sequencing was blood, either unsorted or a sorted T cell fraction (not recorded which). The TCR was taken from a human donor who was either an allogeneic HSCT recipient or a stem cell or donor lymphocyte infusion donor (not recorded which). It is not recorded whose cells these are; they may come from a transplant donor. The V call is TRBV6-2 or TRBV6-3, the J call TRBJ2-6; D is possibly TRBD1 (5 bases). CDR3 loop: CASSYDSSGANVLTF. DNA of the CDR3: TGTGCCAGCAGTTACGACAGCTCTGGGGCCAACGTCCTGACTTTC.